This TCR beta chain was recovered during a study of Graves' ophthalmopathy and Graves' hyperthyroidism. Amplified TCR beta CDR3 regions were obtained using RNA transcripts as template. RT-PCR was first run with HTBI primers, then multiplex PCR in a second round. TCRdb processed the multiplex PCR reads anew with MiXCR; each CDR3 protein has one entry. The top ten hold 2.4% of the sample, which has roughly 400,000 distinct CDR3 sequences, about a sixth seen once. The sequencing input was peripheral blood. This receptor was taken from an adult woman with stable Graves' hyperthyroidism.

The CDR3 nucleotides read TGTGCCTGGAGTGTCGGCAGGGCAAATCAGCCCCAGCATTTT. Amino acids: CAWSVGRANQPQHF. The J gene is TRBJ1-5, the V gene TRBV30; D is perhaps TRBD1 (5 bases). The CDR3 length is 14 residues. Trimming took off 0 bases at V and 4 bases at J, with 10 bases between the two ends. CDR1 GTSNPN and CDR2 SVGIG come from the germline V gene (reference sequence).